This TCR beta chain was obtained from a study of post-analysis software for immune sequencing data. Study conclusions and caveats: Four or five TRBV segments were more frequent in patients than controls; TRBV5-6, TRBV5-1 and TRBV20-1 belonged to this group. Samples sharing a preparation batch grouped tightly together when assessed by F measure.

This clonotype was counted many times. The antigen is unknown. The V end was cut by 0 bases, the J end by 2 bases, with 11 bases between. The CDR3 has 15 residues. Per germline, CDR1 LGHNA and CDR2 YSLEER. Prepared libraries of TCR beta cDNA carried unique molecular identifiers. MiXCR, applied by TCRdb to the PCR reads, yields one record per CDR3 protein. The sample consists of 700,000 to 900,000 distinct CDR3 sequences, around 42% of them appearing once. This clonotype originated in a girl aged 10-17 years with multiple sclerosis. The rearrangement joins TRBV4-3 to TRBJ2-7; D tentatively reads TRBD1 or TRBD2 (5 bases each). Material for sequencing was blood. The CDR3 loop reads CASSQDWGKTYEQYF. CDR3 coding DNA: TGCGCCAGCAGCCAAGATTGGGGGAAGACCTACGAGCAGTACTTC.